Below, one T cell receptor beta chain is given with its context. This clone's antigen is unknown. The input lacks base qualities; no much larger clone sits a single base away. The donors were healthy, HIV-negative adults who had no recently reported acute infections or vaccinations. Only Caucasian adults living in Nashville, Tennessee, USA were represented among the donors. CD4+ T cells were enriched by magnetic negative selection, after which naive cells were positively selected on CD45RA and the negative fraction was taken as the memory subset. After blood collection by leukapheresis, PBMCs were isolated using Ficoll-Histopaque density gradient centrifugation and then cryopreserved in the vapor phase of liquid nitrogen. Purity and quantity of every magnetically sorted T cell population were checked by analytical flow cytometry. Each sorted fraction had its genomic DNA isolated and then quantified by UV absorbance on a Nanodrop 2000c.

TCR CDR3 regions were amplified from genomic DNA by multiplex PCR using the deep immunoSEQ assay. Extracted genomic DNA from each cell subset was spread evenly across all wells of several immunoSEQ 96-well plates, with each plate serving as a replicate. Each replicate PCR for sorted subsets received roughly 0.2 ug genomic DNA, equal to tens of thousands of T cell genomes. Purified libraries were quantified with a Qubit 3.0 fluorometer, sized on a Bioanalyzer 2100, and re-quantified with the KAPA Library Quantification kit. Every immunoSEQ 96-well plate was sequenced on a dedicated single-read 150-cycle Illumina NextSeq 550 flow cell. Per the authors' processing: Because the immunoSEQ output held only junctional sequences and lacked quality scores, the filtering could not match the filtering applied to full-length reads. To assign V/J genes and CDR3, sequences were annotated using PyIR, a Python wrapper for IgBLAST v1.9, with IMGT germline references. Reads were removed for weak V/J assignments (E-value above 1e-6), missing CDR3, stop codons, out-of-frame junctions, or ambiguous translated residues. V3J clonotypes were defined as sequences sharing the same inferred V gene, J gene, and CDR3 amino acid sequence. The percentage overlap between two repertoires was calculated by dividing the number of shared unique clonotypes by the size of the smaller repertoire. RTK rarefaction, the Chao1 estimator, and Recon v2.1 estimates of unobserved clonotypes were used to assess repertoire richness. For all TCRbeta clonotypes obtained by the gDNA method from a few donors, generation probabilities were computed with OLGA. TCRdb carries this immuneACCESS record with in-frame sequences only. Its versions omit some clonotypes, under half of them owing to an unresolved V gene in the studies checked, with the rest unexplained. V and J calls and clone size come straight from that table; D and trimming were deduced from the DNA. A total of about 2.4 million clones appear in this sample, approximately 93% of them only once. In total, the top ten clones hold around 0.4% of the sample.

This sample was taken from a study of shared clonotypes between healthy human individuals (dated by TCRdb to 2019 to 2021). About the full investigation: A couple of women and a few men aged 18 to 49 years were included in the cohort. For each donor, three plates each were used for CD4 naive and CD4 memory, two plates were used for CD8 naive, and one plate was used for CD8 memory. Blood TCR repertoires of about five healthy adults were deeply sequenced to estimate repertoire size and the extent of clonotype sharing between individuals. Different laboratories and diverse techniques were used to prepare libraries and sequence TCR repertoires, to increase sequencing depth and limit assay-specific biases. Per donor, leukapheresis produced somewhere between about 0.9 and 9.5 billion PBMCs. Broader findings and caveats from the paper: Because the study included a small number of donors, the genetic and exposure-history diversity represented was limited. Naive subsets generally had larger estimated clonotype richness than memory subsets. Even with the large sequencing depth, rarefaction of the sorted-subset datasets indicated that sequencing was incomplete. Only blood was sampled, and tissue TCR repertoires likely differ from those in blood. Compared with non-shared clonotypes, the clonotypes found in all four sorted-subset donors had higher generation probabilities. Across a few donors, roughly 5.1% of naive CD4, roughly 3.3% of naive CD8, about 2.3% of memory CD4, and approximately 0.4% of memory CD8 clonotypes were shared. Based on pairwise subsampling, the degree of clonotype sharing among donors was expected to be affected by sequencing depth.

The cysteine opens and the phenylalanine closes a CDR3 of 13 amino acids. CDR3 DNA only is kept here, 39 bases in frame from base 1. Trimming at the junction amounts to 0 bases on V and 4 bases on J, and the germline ends lie 4 bases apart. The germline V gene (reference sequence) gives CDR1 as SEHNR and CDR2 as FQNEAQ. The chain couples TRBV7-9 to TRBJ1-5, with the D gene uncertain. The sequence came from a man younger than 35 in good health. Some clones in this sample may be carry-over from other donors' samples. Sequencing was performed on naive CD4+ T cells from PBMCs. The cell subset or site label of this sample denotes: CD45RA+ positively selected. Here the CDR3 is given as CASSLAMNQPQHF. The DNA is TGTGCCAGCAGCTTAGCAATGAATCAGCCCCAGCATTTT.